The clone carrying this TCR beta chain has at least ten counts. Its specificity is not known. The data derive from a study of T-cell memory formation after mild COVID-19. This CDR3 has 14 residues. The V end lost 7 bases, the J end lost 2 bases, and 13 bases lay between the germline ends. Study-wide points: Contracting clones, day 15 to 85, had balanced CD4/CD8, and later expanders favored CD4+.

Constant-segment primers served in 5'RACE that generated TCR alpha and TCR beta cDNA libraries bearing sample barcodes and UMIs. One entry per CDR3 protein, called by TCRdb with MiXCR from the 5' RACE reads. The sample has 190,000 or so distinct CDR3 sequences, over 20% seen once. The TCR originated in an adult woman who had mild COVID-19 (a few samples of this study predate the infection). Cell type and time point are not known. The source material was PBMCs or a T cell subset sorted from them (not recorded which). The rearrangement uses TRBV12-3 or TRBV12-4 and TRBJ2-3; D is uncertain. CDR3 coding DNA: TGTGCCAGCATGCGTCTCGGCGACACAGATACGCAGTATTTT. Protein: CASMRLGDTDTQYF.